The sequence of this TCR beta chain was determined in a study of post-analysis software for immune sequencing data. Germline V lookup: CDR1 DFQATT, CDR2 SNEGSKA (reference sequence). This CDR3 comprises 14 residues. Trimming took 3 bases from V and 4 from J; bases not matched to a gene: 5. General study results and limits: F measure showed strong co-clustering of same-batch samples. Four to six TRBV segments were more frequent in patients than controls; TRBV5-6, TRBV5-1 and TRBV20-1 belonged to this group.

Worth noting for this clonotype: What it recognizes is unknown.

Each TCR beta cDNA library carried unique molecular identifiers. TCRdb re-called the PCR reads with MiXCR, one entry per CDR3 protein. This sample has roughly 870,000 distinct CDR3 sequences, with around 53% found just once. This receptor was identified in a girl aged 10-17 years with multiple sclerosis. The J gene is TRBJ2-1, the V gene TRBV20-1, with 8 nucleotides matching TRBD1. The sequencing sample was made of blood. The CDR3 region has the DNA TGCAGTGCTAGGGGACAGGACCTTTACAATGAGCAGTTCTTC. As protein: CSARGQDLYNEQFF.